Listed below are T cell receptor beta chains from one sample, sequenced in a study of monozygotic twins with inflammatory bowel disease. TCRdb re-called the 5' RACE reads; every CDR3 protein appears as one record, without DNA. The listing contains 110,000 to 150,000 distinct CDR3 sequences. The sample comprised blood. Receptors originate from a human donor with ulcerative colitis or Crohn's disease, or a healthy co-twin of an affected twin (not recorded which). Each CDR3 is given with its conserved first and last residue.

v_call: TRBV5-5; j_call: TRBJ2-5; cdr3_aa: CASSHTGGAGQETQYF
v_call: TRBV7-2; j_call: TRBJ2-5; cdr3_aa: CASSRASSGKETQYF
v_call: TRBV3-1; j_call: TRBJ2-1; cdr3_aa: CASSPQDRDHEQFF
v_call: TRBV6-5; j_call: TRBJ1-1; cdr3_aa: CASSTPGVTEAFF
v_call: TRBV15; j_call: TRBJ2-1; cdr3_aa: CATSVQTSYNEQFF
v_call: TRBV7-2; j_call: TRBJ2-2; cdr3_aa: CASSLNKGGELFF
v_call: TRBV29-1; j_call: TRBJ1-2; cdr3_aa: CSVEGERNYGYTF
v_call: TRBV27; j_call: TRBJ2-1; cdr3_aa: CASSPRLSGNEQFF
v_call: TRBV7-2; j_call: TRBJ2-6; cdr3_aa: CASSPHASGSGANVLTF
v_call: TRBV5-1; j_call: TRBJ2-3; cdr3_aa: CASGLAGGADTQYF
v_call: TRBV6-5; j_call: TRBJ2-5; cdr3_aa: CASSHGGQGLGETQYF
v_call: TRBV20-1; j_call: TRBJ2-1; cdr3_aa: CSAGGQFGDSSYNEQFF
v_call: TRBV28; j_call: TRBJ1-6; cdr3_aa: CASSLEAGLVGSPLHF
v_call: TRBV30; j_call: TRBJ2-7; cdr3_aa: CAWAVGLLYEQYF
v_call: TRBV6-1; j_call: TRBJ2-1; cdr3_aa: CASCELAGHNEQFF
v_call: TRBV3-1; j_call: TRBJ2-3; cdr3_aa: CASSQGVLPPETQYF
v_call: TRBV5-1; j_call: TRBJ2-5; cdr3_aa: CASRKGAETQYF
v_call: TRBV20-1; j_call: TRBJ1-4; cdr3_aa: CSATRGRGLTGKEKLFF
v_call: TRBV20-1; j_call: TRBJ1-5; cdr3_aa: CSRDRGLGQPQHF
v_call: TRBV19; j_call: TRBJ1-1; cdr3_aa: CASSMTGMMNTEASF
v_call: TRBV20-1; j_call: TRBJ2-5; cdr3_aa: CSARVIGARGETQYF
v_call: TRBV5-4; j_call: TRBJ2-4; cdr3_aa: CASSPDPAAKNIQYF